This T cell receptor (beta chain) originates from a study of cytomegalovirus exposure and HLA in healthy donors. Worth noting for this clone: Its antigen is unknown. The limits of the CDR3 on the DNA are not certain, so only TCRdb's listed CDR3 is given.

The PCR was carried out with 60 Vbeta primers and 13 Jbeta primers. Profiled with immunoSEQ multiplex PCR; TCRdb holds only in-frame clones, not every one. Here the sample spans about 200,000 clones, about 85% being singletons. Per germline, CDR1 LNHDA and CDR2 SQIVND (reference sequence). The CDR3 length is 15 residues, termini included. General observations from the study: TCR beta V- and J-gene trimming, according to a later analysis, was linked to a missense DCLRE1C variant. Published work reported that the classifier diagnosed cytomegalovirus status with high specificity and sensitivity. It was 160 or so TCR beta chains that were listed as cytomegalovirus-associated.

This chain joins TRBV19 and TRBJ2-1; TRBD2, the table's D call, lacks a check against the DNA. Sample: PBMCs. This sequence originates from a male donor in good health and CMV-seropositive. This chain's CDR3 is CASTSGGREGFEQFF.